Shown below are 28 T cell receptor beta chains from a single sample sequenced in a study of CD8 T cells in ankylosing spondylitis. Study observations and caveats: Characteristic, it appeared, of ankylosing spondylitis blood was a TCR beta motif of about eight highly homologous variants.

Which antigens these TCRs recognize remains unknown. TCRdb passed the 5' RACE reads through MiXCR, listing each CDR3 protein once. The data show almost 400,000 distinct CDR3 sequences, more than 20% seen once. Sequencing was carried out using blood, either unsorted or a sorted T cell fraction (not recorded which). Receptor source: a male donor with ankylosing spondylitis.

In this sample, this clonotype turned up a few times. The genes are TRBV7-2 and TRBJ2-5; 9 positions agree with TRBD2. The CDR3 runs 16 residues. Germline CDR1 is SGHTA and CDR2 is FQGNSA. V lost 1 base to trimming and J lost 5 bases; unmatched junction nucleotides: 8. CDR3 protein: CASSLGLASGMETQYF. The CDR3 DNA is TGTGCCAGCAGCTTAGGGTTGGCTAGCGGGATGGAGACCCAGTACTTC.

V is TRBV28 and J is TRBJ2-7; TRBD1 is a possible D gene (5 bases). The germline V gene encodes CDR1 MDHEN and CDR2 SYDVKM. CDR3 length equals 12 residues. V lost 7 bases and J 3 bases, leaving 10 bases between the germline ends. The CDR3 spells CASTTQGYEQYF. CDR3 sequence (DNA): TGTGCCAGCACCACGCAGGGCTACGAGCAGTACTTC.

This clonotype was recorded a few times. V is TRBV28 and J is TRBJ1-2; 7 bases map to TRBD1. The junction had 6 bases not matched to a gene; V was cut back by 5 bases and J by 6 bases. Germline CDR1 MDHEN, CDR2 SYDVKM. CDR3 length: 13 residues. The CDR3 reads CASSLDREHGYTF. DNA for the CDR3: TGTGCCAGCAGTCTCGACAGGGAGCATGGCTACACCTTC.

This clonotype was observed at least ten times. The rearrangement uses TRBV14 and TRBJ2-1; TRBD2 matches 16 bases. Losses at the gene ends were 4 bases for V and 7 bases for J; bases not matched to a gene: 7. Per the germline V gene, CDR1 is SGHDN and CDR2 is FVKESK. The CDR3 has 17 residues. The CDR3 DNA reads TGTGCCAGCAGCCTGAACCTGGGACTAGCGGGAGGGAATGAGCAGTTCTTC. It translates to CASSLNLGLAGGNEQFF.

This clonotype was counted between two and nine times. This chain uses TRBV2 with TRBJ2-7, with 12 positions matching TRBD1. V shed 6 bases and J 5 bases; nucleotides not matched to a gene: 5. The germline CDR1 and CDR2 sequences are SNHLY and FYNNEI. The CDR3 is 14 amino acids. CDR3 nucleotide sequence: TGTGCCAGCAGGTCCGGGACAGGGGGCAACGAGCAGTACTTC. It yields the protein CASRSGTGGNEQYF.

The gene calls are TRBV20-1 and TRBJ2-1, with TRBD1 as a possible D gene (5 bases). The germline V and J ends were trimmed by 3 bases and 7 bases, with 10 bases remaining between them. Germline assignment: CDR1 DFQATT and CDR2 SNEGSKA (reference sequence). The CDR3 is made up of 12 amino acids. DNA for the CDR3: TGCAGTGCTAGGGGGCTGATAAATGAGCAGTTCTTC. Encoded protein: CSARGLINEQFF.

In DNA, the CDR3 is TGTGCCAGCAGCCAACCAGGGGCCGATACGCAGTATTTT. As protein: CASSQPGADTQYF. The chain links TRBV4-2 to TRBJ2-3, with D possibly matching TRBD1 (6 bases). CDR1 LGHNA and CDR2 YNFKEQ come from the germline V gene. V lost 2 bases and J lost 6, with 9 bases in between. CDR3 size: 13 residues.

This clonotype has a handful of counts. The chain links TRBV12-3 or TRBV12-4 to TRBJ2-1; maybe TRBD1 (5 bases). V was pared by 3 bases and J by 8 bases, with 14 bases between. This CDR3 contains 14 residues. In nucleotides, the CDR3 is TGTGCCAGCAGTTTGGGGCAGGGTGTTGATGAGCAGTTCTTC. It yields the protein CASSLGQGVDEQFF.

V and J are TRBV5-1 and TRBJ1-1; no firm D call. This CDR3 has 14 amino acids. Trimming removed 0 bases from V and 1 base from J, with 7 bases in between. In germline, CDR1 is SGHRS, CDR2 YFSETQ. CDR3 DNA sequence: TGCGCCAGCAGCTTGGGACTGGGGAACACTGAAGCTTTCTTT. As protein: CASSLGLGNTEAFF.

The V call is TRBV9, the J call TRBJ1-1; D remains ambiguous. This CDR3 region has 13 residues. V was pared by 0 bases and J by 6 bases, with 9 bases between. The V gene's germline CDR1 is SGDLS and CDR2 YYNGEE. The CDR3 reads CASSVEHSSEAFF. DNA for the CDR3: TGTGCCAGCAGCGTAGAACACAGCTCTGAAGCTTTCTTT.

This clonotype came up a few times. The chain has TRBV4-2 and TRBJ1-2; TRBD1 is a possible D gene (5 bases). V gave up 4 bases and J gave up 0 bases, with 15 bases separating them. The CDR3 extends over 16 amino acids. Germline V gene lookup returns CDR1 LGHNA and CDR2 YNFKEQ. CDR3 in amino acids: CASSPRGDLTNYGYTF. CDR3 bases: TGTGCCAGCAGCCCAAGGGGTGACCTCACTAACTATGGCTACACCTTC.

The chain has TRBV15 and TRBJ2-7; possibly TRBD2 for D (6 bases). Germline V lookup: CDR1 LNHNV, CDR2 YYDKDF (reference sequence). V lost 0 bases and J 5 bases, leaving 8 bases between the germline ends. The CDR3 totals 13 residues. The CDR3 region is CATSRDPSDEQYF. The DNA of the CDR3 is TGTGCCACCAGCAGAGATCCTAGCGACGAGCAGTACTTC.

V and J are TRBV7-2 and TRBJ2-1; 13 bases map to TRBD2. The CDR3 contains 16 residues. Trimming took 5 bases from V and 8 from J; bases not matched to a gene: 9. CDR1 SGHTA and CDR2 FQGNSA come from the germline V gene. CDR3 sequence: CASSRGLAGIMDEQFF. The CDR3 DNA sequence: TGTGCCAGCAGCCGGGGACTAGCGGGAATCATGGATGAGCAGTTCTTC.

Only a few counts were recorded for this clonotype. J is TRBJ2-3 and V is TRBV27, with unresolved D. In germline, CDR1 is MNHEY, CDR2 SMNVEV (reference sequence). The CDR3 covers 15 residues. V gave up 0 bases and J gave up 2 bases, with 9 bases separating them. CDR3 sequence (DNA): TGTGCCAGCAGTTTATCACAAGGGTACACAGATACGCAGTATTTT. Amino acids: CASSLSQGYTDTQYF.

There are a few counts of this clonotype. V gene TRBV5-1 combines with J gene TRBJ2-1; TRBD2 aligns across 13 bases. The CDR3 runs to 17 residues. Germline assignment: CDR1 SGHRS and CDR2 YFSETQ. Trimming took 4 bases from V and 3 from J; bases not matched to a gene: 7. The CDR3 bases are TGCGCCAGCAGCGAAAGGACTAGCGGGAGAAACTACAATGAGCAGTTCTTC. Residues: CASSERTSGRNYNEQFF.

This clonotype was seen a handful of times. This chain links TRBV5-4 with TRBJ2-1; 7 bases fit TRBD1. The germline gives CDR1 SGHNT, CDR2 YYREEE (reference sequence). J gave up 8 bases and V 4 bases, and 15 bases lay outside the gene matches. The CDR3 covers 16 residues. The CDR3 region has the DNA TGTGCCAGCAGCACCGTTGGACAGGTAAAACCCCATGAGCAGTTCTTC. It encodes CASSTVGQVKPHEQFF.

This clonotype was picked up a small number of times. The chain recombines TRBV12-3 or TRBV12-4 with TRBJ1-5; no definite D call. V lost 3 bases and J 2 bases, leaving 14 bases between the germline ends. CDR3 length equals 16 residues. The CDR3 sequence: CASSFGPRTGNQPQHF. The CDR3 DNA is TGTGCCAGCAGTTTTGGCCCACGGACTGGCAATCAGCCCCAGCATTTT.

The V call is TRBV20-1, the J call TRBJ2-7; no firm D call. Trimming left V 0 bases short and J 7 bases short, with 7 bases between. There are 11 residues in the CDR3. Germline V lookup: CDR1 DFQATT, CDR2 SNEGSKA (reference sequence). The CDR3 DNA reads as TGCAGTGCTAGAGAACGTGGGGAGCAGTACTTC. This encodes CSARERGEQYF.

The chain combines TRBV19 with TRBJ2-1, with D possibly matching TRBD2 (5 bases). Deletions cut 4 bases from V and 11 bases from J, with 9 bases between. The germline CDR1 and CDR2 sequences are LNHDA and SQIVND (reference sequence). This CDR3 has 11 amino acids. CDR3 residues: CASSTRDQQFF. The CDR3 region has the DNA TGTGCCAGTAGTACCCGGGATCAGCAGTTCTTC.

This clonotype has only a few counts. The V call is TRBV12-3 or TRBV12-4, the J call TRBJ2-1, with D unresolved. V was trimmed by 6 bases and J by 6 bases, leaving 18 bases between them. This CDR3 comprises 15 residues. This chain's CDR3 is CASSPLRTTGNEQFF. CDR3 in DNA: TGTGCCAGCAGCCCACTCCGGACCACCGGCAATGAGCAGTTCTTC.

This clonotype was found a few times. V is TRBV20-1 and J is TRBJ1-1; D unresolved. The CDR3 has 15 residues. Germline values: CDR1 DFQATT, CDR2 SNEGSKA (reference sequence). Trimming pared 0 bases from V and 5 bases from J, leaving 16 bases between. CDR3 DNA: TGCAGTGCTAGAGATCTTAAAAAAGGTTGGACTGAAGCTTTCTTT. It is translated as CSARDLKKGWTEAFF.

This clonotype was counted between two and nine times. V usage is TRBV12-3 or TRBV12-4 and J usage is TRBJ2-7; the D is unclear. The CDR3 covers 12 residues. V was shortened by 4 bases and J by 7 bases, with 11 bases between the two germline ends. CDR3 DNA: TGTGCCAGCAGTTATAGTAGGCAGGAGCAGTACTTC. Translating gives CASSYSRQEQYF.

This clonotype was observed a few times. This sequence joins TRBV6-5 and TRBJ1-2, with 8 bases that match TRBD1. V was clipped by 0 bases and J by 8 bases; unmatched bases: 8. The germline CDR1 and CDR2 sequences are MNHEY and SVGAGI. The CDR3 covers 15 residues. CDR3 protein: CASSYSFGQGAGYTF. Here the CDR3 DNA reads TGTGCCAGCAGTTACTCCTTTGGACAGGGAGCGGGCTACACCTTC.

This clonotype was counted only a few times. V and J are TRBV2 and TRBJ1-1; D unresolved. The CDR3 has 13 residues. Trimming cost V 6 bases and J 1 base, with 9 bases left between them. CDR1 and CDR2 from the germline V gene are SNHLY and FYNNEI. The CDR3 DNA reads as TGTGCCAGCAGAGTACATACGAACACTGAAGCTTTCTTT. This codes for CASRVHTNTEAFF.

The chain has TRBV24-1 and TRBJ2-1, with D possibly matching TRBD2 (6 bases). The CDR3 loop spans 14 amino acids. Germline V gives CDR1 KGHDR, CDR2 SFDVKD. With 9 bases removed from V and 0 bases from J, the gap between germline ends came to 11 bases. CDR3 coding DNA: TGTGCCACCCCCGCCGGGAGCTCCTACAATGAGCAGTTCTTC. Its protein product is CATPAGSSYNEQFF.

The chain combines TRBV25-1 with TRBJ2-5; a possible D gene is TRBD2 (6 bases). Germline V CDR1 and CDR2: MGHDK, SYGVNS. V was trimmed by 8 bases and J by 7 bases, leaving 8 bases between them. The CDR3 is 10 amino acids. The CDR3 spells CASGLRTQYF. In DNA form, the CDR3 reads TGTGCCAGCGGACTACGGACCCAGTACTTC.

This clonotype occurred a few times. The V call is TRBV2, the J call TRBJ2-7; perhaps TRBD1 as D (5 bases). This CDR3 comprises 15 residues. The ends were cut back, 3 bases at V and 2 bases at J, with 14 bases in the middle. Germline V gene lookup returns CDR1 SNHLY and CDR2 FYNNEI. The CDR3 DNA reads TGTGCCAGCAGTGACAGGGCAGGTCTACCCTACGAGCAGTACTTC. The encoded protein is CASSDRAGLPYEQYF.

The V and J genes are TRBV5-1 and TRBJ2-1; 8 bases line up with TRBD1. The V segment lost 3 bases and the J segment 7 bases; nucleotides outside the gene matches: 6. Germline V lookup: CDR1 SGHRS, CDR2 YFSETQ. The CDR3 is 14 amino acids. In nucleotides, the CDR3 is TGCGCCAGCAGCTCTAGACAGGGGAAAAATGAGCAGTTCTTC. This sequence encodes CASSSRQGKNEQFF.